These T cell receptor beta chains were read from a single sample in a study of blood T cell repertoires in COVID-19. Libraries were prepared by immunoSEQ multiplex PCR; TCRdb keeps only in-frame clonotypes and omits some of them. The sample has a few hundred thousand clones; approximately 85% are singletons. Sequencing was carried out using PBMCs or T cells enriched from blood (not recorded which). The receptors originated from a woman aged 45 to 65 who had recovered from COVID-19. CDR3s include the opening cysteine and the closing phenylalanine or tryptophan. D genes are given only for firm matches. Size values are once, few and many counts, or a class for expanded clones, and some rows have none.

size: NA; J: TRBJ1-6; D: NA; V: TRBV28; DNA: TGTGCCAGCAGTTTATGGGACCTGACAGGCTTTTTTCCTAGCTCCTATAATTCACCCCTCCACTTT; CDR3: CASSLWDLTGFFPSSYNSPLHF
size: NA; J: TRBJ2-2; D: NA; V: TRBV5-8; DNA: TGTGCCAGCAGCTTGGAGACAGGTTGGGACACCGGGGAGCTGTTTTTT; CDR3: CASSLETGWDTGELFF
size: NA; J: TRBJ1-2; D: NA; V: TRBV21-1; DNA: TGTGCCAGATACATGGGGGGAGTGTATGGCTACACCTTC; CDR3: CARYMGGVYGYTF
size: few; J: TRBJ2-5; D: NA; V: TRBV2; DNA: TGTGCCAGCAGTATACAGGGAGGGGAGACCCAGTACTTC; CDR3: CASSIQGGETQYF
size: NA; J: TRBJ1-5; D: NA; V: TRBV27; DNA: TGTGCCAGCAGTTCGGTGGGAGGGAATCAGCCCCAGCATTTT; CDR3: CASSSVGGNQPQHF
size: NA; J: TRBJ2-7; D: TRBD2; V: TRBV6-5; DNA: TGTGCCAGCAGGCTTAGCGGGCCCAACGAGCAGTACTTC; CDR3: CASRLSGPNEQYF
size: NA; J: TRBJ1-1; D: TRBD1; V: TRBV10-3; DNA: TGTGCCATCAGCCCCGGACAGGGCGTGTCGAGCACTGAAGCTTTCTTT; CDR3: CAISPGQGVSSTEAFF
size: NA; J: TRBJ2-3; D: TRBD1; V: TRBV12-5; DNA: TGTGCTAGTGGTCACGGACAGGGGGAGACAGATACGCAGTATTTT; CDR3: CASGHGQGETDTQYF
size: once; J: TRBJ2-3; D: NA; V: TRBV6-6; DNA: TGTGCCAGCAGTCATGGGGGGACCGTGGGGTATACAGATACGCAGTATTTT; CDR3: CASSHGGTVGYTDTQYF
size: NA; J: TRBJ2-6; D: NA; V: TRBV5-1; DNA: TGCGCCAGCAGCTTACAGGTCTCTGGGGCCAACGTCCTGACTTTC; CDR3: CASSLQVSGANVLTF
size: NA; J: TRBJ2-7; D: NA; V: TRBV5-4; DNA: TGTGCCAGCAGCCTGGACGGGTACGAGCAGTACTTC; CDR3: CASSLDGYEQYF
size: once; J: TRBJ2-2; D: TRBD2; V: TRBV3-1/TRBV3-2; DNA: TGTGCCAGTCCAGCGGGAGGGAACACCGGGGAGCTGTTTTTT; CDR3: CASPAGGNTGELFF
size: NA; J: TRBJ2-1; D: NA; V: TRBV24-1; DNA: TGTGCCACCAGTGATTCGAGACGGGGCAATGAGCAGTTCTTC; CDR3: CATSDSRRGNEQFF
size: NA; J: TRBJ2-5; D: TRBD1; V: TRBV24-1; DNA: TGTGCCACCAGTGATCCCGGGACAGACGGGGAGACCCAGTACTTC; CDR3: CATSDPGTDGETQYF
size: NA; J: TRBJ2-2; D: TRBD1; V: TRBV14; DNA: TGTGCCAGCAGCCAGATAGGACAGGGGGCTCGGCTGTTTTTT; CDR3: CASSQIGQGARLFF
size: NA; J: TRBJ1-2; D: TRBD1; V: TRBV29-1; DNA: TGCAGCGTTTGGACAGGGCAATACTATGGCTACACCTTC; CDR3: CSVWTGQYYGYTF
size: NA; J: TRBJ2-1; D: TRBD2; V: TRBV9; DNA: TGTGCCAGCAGCGTAGCTTCTAGCGGGGGGGGCAATGAGCAGTTCTTC; CDR3: CASSVASSGGGNEQFF
size: NA; J: TRBJ2-7; D: TRBD1; V: TRBV29-1; DNA: TGCAGCGTTCAAATGACAGGGACCTACGAGCAGTACTTC; CDR3: CSVQMTGTYEQYF
size: NA; J: TRBJ1-3; D: NA; V: TRBV18; DNA: TGTGCCAGCTCACCGATAGGGGATCTCTCTGGAAACACCATATATTTT; CDR3: CASSPIGDLSGNTIYF
size: few; J: TRBJ1-1; D: TRBD1; V: TRBV5-1; DNA: TGCGCCAGCAGCTACACCCGACAGGGAAGTGAGTGGAACACTGAAGCTTTCTTT; CDR3: CASSYTRQGSEWNTEAFF
size: NA; J: TRBJ2-1; D: TRBD2; V: TRBV6-5; DNA: TGTGCCAGCAGTCGACTAGCCAATGAGCAGTTCTTC; CDR3: CASSRLANEQFF
size: NA; J: TRBJ1-6; D: NA; V: TRBV7-9; DNA: TGTGCCAGCAGCTTAGGGACGGTCTACGGGACACCCCTCCACTTT; CDR3: CASSLGTVYGTPLHF
size: many; J: TRBJ2-6; D: NA; V: TRBV28; DNA: TGTGCCAGCAGTCCCCAGTTGGCCTCTGGGGCCAACGTCCTGACTTTC; CDR3: CASSPQLASGANVLTF
size: once; J: TRBJ1-1; D: NA; V: TRBV7-9; DNA: TGTGCCAGCAGCTTACTCTCAGGGGACACTGAAGCTTTCTTT; CDR3: CASSLLSGDTEAFF
size: NA; J: TRBJ1-1; D: TRBD1; V: TRBV2; DNA: TGTGCCAGCAGTGCCGGACAGGAGAACACTGAAGCTTTCTTT; CDR3: CASSAGQENTEAFF
size: NA; J: TRBJ2-3; D: TRBD2; V: TRBV2; DNA: TGTGCCAGCAGACGGGAGGGGGATACGCAGTATTTT; CDR3: CASRREGDTQYF
size: NA; J: TRBJ2-7; D: TRBD2; V: TRBV28; DNA: TGTGCCAGCAGATCAAGCGGGAGCCCCTACGAGCAGTACTTC; CDR3: CASRSSGSPYEQYF
size: NA; J: TRBJ2-7; D: NA; V: TRBV15; DNA: TGTGCCACCAGCAGAGATCCAATAGATAGCATCGGCTCCTACGAGCAGTACTTC; CDR3: CATSRDPIDSIGSYEQYF
size: once; J: TRBJ2-1; D: TRBD1; V: TRBV27; DNA: TGTGCCAGCAGTTCTGGGGACAGGGGCTACAATGAGCAGTTCTTC; CDR3: CASSSGDRGYNEQFF
size: NA; J: TRBJ2-2; D: TRBD2; V: TRBV7-3; DNA: TGTGCCAGCAGACCAACCGGCGGGAGAGGGTCCGGGGAGCTGTTTTTT; CDR3: CASRPTGGRGSGELFF
size: NA; J: TRBJ2-4; D: TRBD1; V: TRBV5-4; DNA: TGTGCCAGCAGCATACAGGGGTCGGCCAAAAACATTCAGTACTTC; CDR3: CASSIQGSAKNIQYF
size: NA; J: TRBJ1-2; D: TRBD1; V: TRBV3-1/TRBV3-2; DNA: TGTGCCAGCAGCCCACGGACAGGGACGACTAACTATGGCTACACCTTC; CDR3: CASSPRTGTTNYGYTF
size: NA; J: TRBJ2-7; D: NA; V: TRBV28; DNA: TGTGCCAGCAGTTTAATTGGAGGATTCGAGCAGTACTTC; CDR3: CASSLIGGFEQYF
size: NA; J: TRBJ2-5; D: TRBD1; V: TRBV5-1; DNA: TGCGCCAGCAGCCCGACGGGACAGGGCGGGACCCAGTACTTC; CDR3: CASSPTGQGGTQYF
size: NA; J: TRBJ2-2; D: TRBD2; V: TRBV28; DNA: TGTGCCAGCAGTCTCCCGGGGGGCACCGGGGAGCTGTTTTTT; CDR3: CASSLPGGTGELFF
size: NA; J: TRBJ2-7; D: NA; V: TRBV5-1; DNA: TGCGCCAGCAGCCCTTTTTATCAGGGGAGCTCCTACGAGCAGTACTTC; CDR3: CASSPFYQGSSYEQYF
size: NA; J: TRBJ2-3; D: NA; V: TRBV2; DNA: TGTGCCAGTGGTGCCTGGCGGGATGATACGCAGTATTTT; CDR3: CASGAWRDDTQYF
size: NA; J: TRBJ2-7; D: NA; V: TRBV28; DNA: TGTGCCAGCAGTTTTCTGGTTTGGGGGGTCCTCAGCAGTGGCGAGCAGTACTTC; CDR3: CASSFLVWGVLSSGEQYF
size: NA; J: TRBJ2-1; D: TRBD2; V: TRBV18; DNA: TGTGCCAGCTCACCGTCTATGCTAGCGGGAGGGGAAAACGAGCAGTTCTTC; CDR3: CASSPSMLAGGENEQFF
size: NA; J: TRBJ2-3; D: NA; V: TRBV11-2; DNA: TGTGCCAGCAGCTTAGATGGGCCTCCTAGCACAGATACGCAGTATTTT; CDR3: CASSLDGPPSTDTQYF
size: NA; J: TRBJ2-7; D: NA; V: TRBV28; DNA: TGTGCCAGCAGTTCCCCCGGTATCGAGCAGTACTTC; CDR3: CASSSPGIEQYF
size: NA; J: TRBJ1-2; D: TRBD1; V: TRBV18; DNA: TGTGCCAGCTCAACATTCCCCACCTCTCAAGGGGGCTCTAACTATGGCTACACCTTC; CDR3: CASSTFPTSQGGSNYGYTF
size: NA; J: TRBJ1-4; D: TRBD1; V: TRBV28; DNA: TGTGCCAGCAGGTTCTCACCCGGGACAGATAATGAAAAACTGTTTTTT; CDR3: CASRFSPGTDNEKLFF
size: NA; J: TRBJ2-5; D: NA; V: TRBV5-1; DNA: TGCGCCAGCAGCTTGGAGCTGGACCAAGAGACCCAGTACTTC; CDR3: CASSLELDQETQYF